One and the same sample provided the 3 T cell receptor beta chains below, sequenced in a study of blood T cell repertoires in COVID-19. Measured with immunoSEQ multiplex PCR; TCRdb has only the in-frame clones, and not every one. Among approximately 240,000 clones listed, around four fifths were seen once. Specimen: peripheral blood. These receptors all stem from a woman between 55 and 75 years old who had recovered from COVID-19.

The V call is TRBV10-3, the J call TRBJ1-2, with 10 nucleotides matching TRBD1. V trimming: 6 bases; J trimming: 7 bases; junction bases outside the gene matches: 11. The CDR3 contains 15 residues. Germline CDR1 reads ENHRY; CDR2 reads SYGVKD. The CDR3 coding sequence is TGTGCCATCAGCTCGCGAGACAGGGGGCTTGGTGGCTACACCTTC. Amino acid sequence: CAISSRDRGLGGYTF.

This clone was detected only a few times. Germline is not matched at one junction end, which may reflect a read error. This chain connects TRBV12-3 or TRBV12-4 to TRBJ2-1; D is ambiguous. The CDR3 contains 13 residues. CDR3 sequence (DNA): TGTGCCAGCAGTTTAGGTACTTACAATGAGCGGTTCTTC. It is translated as CASSLGTYNERFF.

The chain joins TRBV7-8 to TRBJ1-5, with D unresolved. The CDR3 runs to 14 residues. CDR1 and CDR2 from the germline V gene are SGHVS and FQNEAQ. Trimming removed 0 bases at V and 7 bases at J, with 10 bases between. DNA of the CDR3: TGTGCCAGCAGCTTAGCGCAGACATACCAGCCCCAGCATTTT. Its protein product is CASSLAQTYQPQHF.